This T cell receptor beta chain comes out of a study of blood T cell repertoires in COVID-19. Study summary: Samples taken during acute and convalescent COVID-19 were collected in the United States, Italy and Spain. In each case, the material was cDNA or gDNA derived from T cells, B-cell-depleted T cells, or PBMCs.

The V gene end was trimmed by 1 base and the J gene end by 4 bases; junction bases not matched to a gene: 3. This CDR3 region has 16 residues. CDR1 is MGHRA, CDR2 YSYEKL, per germline. The method was immunoSEQ multiplex PCR; TCRdb's version includes in-frame clones alone and lacks a portion of them. The table includes 150,000 or so clones, 82% detected once. This chain uses TRBV4-1 with TRBJ2-3; 12 positions match TRBD2. This sequence originates from a woman in her 70s with acute or convalescent COVID-19. Specimen: peripheral blood. CDR3 loop: CASSQGTSGIPDTQYF. As DNA, the CDR3 is TGCGCCAGCAGCCAAGGGACTAGCGGGATCCCAGATACGCAGTATTTT.